The 13 T cell receptor beta chains listed next were all sequenced from one sample in a study of cytomegalovirus exposure and HLA in healthy donors. 13 Jbeta primers and 60 Vbeta primers were used for the PCR. Profiled with immunoSEQ multiplex PCR; TCRdb holds only in-frame clones, not every one. The data hold about 97,000 clones, with 63% observed a single time. Source material: PBMCs. These TCRs come from a human donor in good health.

This chain uses TRBV18 with TRBJ2-2; no definite D call. Trimming removed 3 bases from V and 6 bases from J, with 11 bases in between. The CDR3 contains 14 residues. The germline CDR1 and CDR2 sequences are KGHSH and LQKENI. CDR3 loop: CASSPLNTAGELFF. The CDR3 region has the DNA TGTGCCAGCTCACCCCTAAATACCGCCGGGGAGCTGTTTTTT.

The genes are TRBV4-2 and TRBJ2-1; 7 bases map to TRBD2. The germline V gene encodes CDR1 LGHNA and CDR2 YNFKEQ. The CDR3 is 18 amino acids. V shed 1 base, J shed 1 base, and the junction held 10 bases outside the gene matches. The CDR3 protein is CASSQGAGAGRSYNEQFF. CDR3 sequence (DNA): TGTGCCAGCAGCCAAGGGGCGGGAGCGGGTAGGTCCTACAATGAGCAGTTCTTC.

The chain links TRBV9 to TRBJ1-3; D unresolved. The CDR3 covers 14 residues. The V end lost 1 base, the J end lost 4 bases, and 9 bases lay between the germline ends. CDR1 SGDLS and CDR2 YYNGEE come from the germline V gene. CDR3 DNA: TGTGCCAGCAGCGTATCCGGGGTGGGAAACACCATATATTTT. This gives the protein CASSVSGVGNTIYF.

V is TRBV29-1 and J is TRBJ1-2; maybe TRBD1 (6 bases). The CDR3 sequence is 13 residues long. Between the trimmed V and J ends, which lost 6 bases and 4 bases, there was a span of 15 bases. Germline V CDR1 and CDR2: SQVTM, ANQGSEA. This CDR3 reads CSVADSYAYGYTF. CDR3 nucleotide sequence: TGCAGCGTCGCGGACAGTTATGCCTATGGCTACACCTTC.

The rearrangement links TRBV7-9 to TRBJ1-3; D may be TRBD1 (6 bases). From germline, CDR1 is SEHNR and CDR2 FQNEAQ (reference sequence). V was cut by 1 base and J by 0 bases, with 13 bases left in between. The CDR3 runs 17 residues. For the CDR3, the DNA is TGTGCCAGCAGCTTAGGTCAACAGGGCCTCTCTGGAAACACCATATATTTT. Translating it yields CASSLGQQGLSGNTIYF.

The CDR3 is CASSLSTGTGILDEQYF. CDR3 bases: TGTGCCAGCAGCTTAAGCACCGGGACAGGGATACTAGACGAGCAGTACTTC. The J gene is TRBJ2-7, the V gene TRBV5-4, with TRBD1 identical over 9 bases. J lost 5 bases, V lost 2 bases, and 14 bases had no gene match. Per germline, CDR1 SGHNT and CDR2 YYREEE (reference sequence). This CDR3 comprises 17 residues.

The gene calls are TRBV15 and TRBJ2-1, with 9 positions matching TRBD2. The CDR3 has 17 amino acids. Germline V gene data show CDR1 as LNHNV and CDR2 as YYDKDF (reference sequence). The ends lost 6 bases at V and 5 bases at J; junction bases unmatched: 14. For the CDR3, the DNA is TGTGCCACCAGAAGAATCCTCATAGCGGGAGTGAACAATGAGCAGTTCTTC. Translated: CATRRILIAGVNNEQFF.

This clone has a single count. The chain joins TRBV27 to TRBJ1-2; 8 bases fit TRBD1. The CDR3 covers 16 residues. Trimming at V came to 6 bases and at J to 1 base, leaving 10 bases not matched to a gene. The germline CDR1 and CDR2 sequences are MNHEY and SMNVEV (reference sequence). In nucleotides, the CDR3 is TGTGCCAGCAGCCCTCACCGGACAGGGTATAACTATGGCTACACCTTC. Residues: CASSPHRTGYNYGYTF.

J is TRBJ1-4 and V is TRBV7-8, with D perhaps TRBD1 (5 bases). The ends were cut back, 1 base at V and 2 bases at J, with 14 bases in the middle. This CDR3 region has 17 residues. CDR1 SGHVS and CDR2 FQNEAQ come from the germline V gene. CDR3 DNA sequence: TGTGCCAGCAGCTTAGGCCAGGGAGGGACGACTAATGAAAAACTGTTTTTT. It specifies CASSLGQGGTTNEKLFF.

This clone was detected ten times or more. This chain connects TRBV2 to TRBJ1-4; 11 nucleotides line up with TRBD1. The CDR3 runs 14 residues. Germline CDR1 is SNHLY and CDR2 is FYNNEI. After removal of 6 bases from V and 7 bases from J, the junction contained 4 bases not matched to a gene. This chain's CDR3 is CASRFGTGGEKLFF. DNA for the CDR3: TGTGCCAGCAGATTCGGGACAGGGGGTGAAAAACTGTTTTTT.

CDR3 region: CASSYSNGGGDEKLFF. The CDR3 DNA is TGTGCCAGCAGTTACTCGAACGGGGGAGGGGATGAAAAACTGTTTTTT. The rearrangement joins TRBV6-5 to TRBJ1-4; possible D gene TRBD1, 5 bases. V was shortened by 0 bases and J by 6 bases, with 14 bases between the two germline ends. The germline V gene encodes CDR1 MNHEY and CDR2 SVGAGI. The CDR3 length is 16 residues.

This clone was found a few times. The chain combines TRBV6-5 with TRBJ2-2; 7 bases are shared with TRBD2. Per the germline V gene, CDR1 is MNHEY and CDR2 is SVGAGI. CDR3 size: 14 residues. V dropped 8 bases and J dropped 0; count of bases not matched to a gene: 3. In DNA form, the CDR3 reads TGTGCCAGCCGGGGACTATCGAACACCGGGGAGCTGTTTTTT. It yields the protein CASRGLSNTGELFF.

This clone was seen once. The V and J genes are TRBV4-1 and TRBJ2-7, with 11 bases aligning to TRBD2. V lost 0 bases, J lost 7 bases, and 5 bases stayed unmatched. The CDR3 consists of 15 residues. The germline gives CDR1 MGHRA, CDR2 YSYEKL. CDR3 sequence: CASSQDSSGRFEQYF. In DNA, the CDR3 is TGCGCCAGCAGCCAAGATTCTAGCGGGAGGTTTGAGCAGTACTTC.